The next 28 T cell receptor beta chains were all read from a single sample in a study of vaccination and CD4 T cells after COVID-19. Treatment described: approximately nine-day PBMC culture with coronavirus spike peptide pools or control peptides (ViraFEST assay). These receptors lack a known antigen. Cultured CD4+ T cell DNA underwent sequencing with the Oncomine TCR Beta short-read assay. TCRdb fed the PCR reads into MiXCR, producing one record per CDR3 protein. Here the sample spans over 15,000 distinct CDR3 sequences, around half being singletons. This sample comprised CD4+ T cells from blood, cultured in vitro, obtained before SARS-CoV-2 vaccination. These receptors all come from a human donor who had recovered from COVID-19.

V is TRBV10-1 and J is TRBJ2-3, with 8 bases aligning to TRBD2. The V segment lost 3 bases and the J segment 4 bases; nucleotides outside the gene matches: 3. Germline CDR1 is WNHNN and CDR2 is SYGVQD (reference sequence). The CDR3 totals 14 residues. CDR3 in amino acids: CASSETSGSDTQYF. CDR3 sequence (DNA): TGCGCCAGCAGTGAAACTAGCGGCTCAGATACGCAGTATTTT.

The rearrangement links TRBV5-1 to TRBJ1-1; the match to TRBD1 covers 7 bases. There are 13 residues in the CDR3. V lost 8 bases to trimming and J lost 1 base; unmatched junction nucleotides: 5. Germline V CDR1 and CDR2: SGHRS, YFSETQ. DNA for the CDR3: TGCGCCAGTGCAGGACAGGAGAACACTGAAGCTTTCTTT. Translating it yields CASAGQENTEAFF.

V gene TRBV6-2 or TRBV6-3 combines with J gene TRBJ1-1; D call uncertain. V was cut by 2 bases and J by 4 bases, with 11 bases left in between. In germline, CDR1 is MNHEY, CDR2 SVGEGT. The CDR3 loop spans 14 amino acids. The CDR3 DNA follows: TGTGCCAGCAGTTACGCGGTGATATTCACTGAAGCTTTCTTT. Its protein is CASSYAVIFTEAFF.

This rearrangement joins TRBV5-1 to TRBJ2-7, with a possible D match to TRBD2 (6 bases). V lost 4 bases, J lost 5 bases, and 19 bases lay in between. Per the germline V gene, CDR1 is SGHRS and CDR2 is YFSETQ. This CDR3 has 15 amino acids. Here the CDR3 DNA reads TGCGCCAGCAGCGCAGGCGGGGCTTCTTTCCACGAGCAGTACTTC. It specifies CASSAGGASFHEQYF. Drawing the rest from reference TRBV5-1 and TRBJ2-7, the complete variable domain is KAGVTQTPRYLIKTRGQQVTLSCSPISGHRSVSWYQQTPGQGLQFLFEYFSETQRNKGNFPGRFSGRQFSNSRSEMNVSTLELGDSALYLCASSAGGASFHEQYFGPGTRLTVT.

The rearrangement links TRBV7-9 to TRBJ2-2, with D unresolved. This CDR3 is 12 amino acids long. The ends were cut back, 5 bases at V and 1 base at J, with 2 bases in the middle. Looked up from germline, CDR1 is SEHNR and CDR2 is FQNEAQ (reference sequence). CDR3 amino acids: CASSVNTGELFF. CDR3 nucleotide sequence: TGTGCCAGCAGCGTGAACACCGGGGAGCTGTTTTTT.

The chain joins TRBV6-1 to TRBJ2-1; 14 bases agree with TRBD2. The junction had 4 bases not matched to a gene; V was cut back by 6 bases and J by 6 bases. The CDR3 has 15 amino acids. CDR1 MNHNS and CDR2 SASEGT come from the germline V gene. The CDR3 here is CASSRGTSGSNEQFF. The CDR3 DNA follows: TGTGCCAGCAGCAGAGGGACTAGCGGGAGCAATGAGCAGTTCTTC.

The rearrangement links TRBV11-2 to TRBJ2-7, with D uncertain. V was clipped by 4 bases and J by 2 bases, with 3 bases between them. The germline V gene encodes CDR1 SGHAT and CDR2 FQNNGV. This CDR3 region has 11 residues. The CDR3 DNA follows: TGTGCCAGCAGCTCGACCTACGAGCAGTACTTC. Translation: CASSSTYEQYF.

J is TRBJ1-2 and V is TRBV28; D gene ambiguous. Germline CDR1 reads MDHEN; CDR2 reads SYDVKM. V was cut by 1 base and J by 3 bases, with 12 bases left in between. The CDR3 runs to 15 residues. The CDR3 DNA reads TGTGCCAGCAGTTTATCGAGTAGGGTTGACTATGGCTACACCTTC. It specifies CASSLSSRVDYGYTF.

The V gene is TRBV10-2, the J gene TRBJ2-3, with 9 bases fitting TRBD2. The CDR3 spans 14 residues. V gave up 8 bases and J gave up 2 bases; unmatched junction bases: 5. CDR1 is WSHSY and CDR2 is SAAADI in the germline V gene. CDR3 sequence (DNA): TGCGCCAGCGCGAGCGGGAGGTTCACAGATACGCAGTATTTT. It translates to CASASGRFTDTQYF.

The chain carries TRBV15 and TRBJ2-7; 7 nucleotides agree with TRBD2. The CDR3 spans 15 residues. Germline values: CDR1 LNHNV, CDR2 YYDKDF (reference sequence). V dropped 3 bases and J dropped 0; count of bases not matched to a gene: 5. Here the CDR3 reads CATSSPRTSSYEQYF. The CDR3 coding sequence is TGTGCCACCAGCAGCCCCCGGACTAGCTCCTACGAGCAGTACTTC.

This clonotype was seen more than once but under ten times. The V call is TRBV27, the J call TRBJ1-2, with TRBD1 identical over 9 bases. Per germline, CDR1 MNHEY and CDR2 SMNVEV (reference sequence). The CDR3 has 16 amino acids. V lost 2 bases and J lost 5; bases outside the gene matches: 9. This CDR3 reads CASSLVGTGGGYGYTF. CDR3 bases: TGTGCCAGCAGTTTAGTCGGAACAGGGGGCGGGTATGGCTACACCTTC.

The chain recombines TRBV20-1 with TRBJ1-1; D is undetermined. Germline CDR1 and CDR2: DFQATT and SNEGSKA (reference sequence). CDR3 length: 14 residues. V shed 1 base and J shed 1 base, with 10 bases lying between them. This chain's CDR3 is CSARVATGNTEAFF. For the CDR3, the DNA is TGCAGTGCTAGAGTCGCGACGGGGAACACTGAAGCTTTCTTT.

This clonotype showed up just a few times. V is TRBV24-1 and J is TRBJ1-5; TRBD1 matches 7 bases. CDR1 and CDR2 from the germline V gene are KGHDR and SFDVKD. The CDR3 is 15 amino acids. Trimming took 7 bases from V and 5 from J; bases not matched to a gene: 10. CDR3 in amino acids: CATSPSTGRDQPQHF. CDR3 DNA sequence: TGTGCCACCAGCCCATCGACAGGGCGGGATCAGCCCCAGCATTTT.

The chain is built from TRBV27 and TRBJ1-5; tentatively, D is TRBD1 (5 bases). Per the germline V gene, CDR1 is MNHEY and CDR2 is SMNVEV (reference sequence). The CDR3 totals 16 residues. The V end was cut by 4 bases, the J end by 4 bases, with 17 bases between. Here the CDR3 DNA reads TGTGCCAGCAGTTCACTTCCCCCGGGGGAGAATCAGCCCCAGCATTTT. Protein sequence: CASSSLPPGENQPQHF.

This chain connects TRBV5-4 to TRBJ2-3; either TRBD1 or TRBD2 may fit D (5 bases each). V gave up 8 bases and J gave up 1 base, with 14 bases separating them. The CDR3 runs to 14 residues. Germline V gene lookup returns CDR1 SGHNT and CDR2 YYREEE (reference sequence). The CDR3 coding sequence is TGTGCCAGGGGGGTTGCGCCCGGCACAGATACGCAGTATTTT. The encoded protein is CARGVAPGTDTQYF.

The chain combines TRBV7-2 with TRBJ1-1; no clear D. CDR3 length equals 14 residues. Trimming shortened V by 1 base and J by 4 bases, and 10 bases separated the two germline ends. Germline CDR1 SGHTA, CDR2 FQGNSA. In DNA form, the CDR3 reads TGTGCCAGCAGCTTAGGACGGTGGGCCACTGAAGCTTTCTTT. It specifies CASSLGRWATEAFF.

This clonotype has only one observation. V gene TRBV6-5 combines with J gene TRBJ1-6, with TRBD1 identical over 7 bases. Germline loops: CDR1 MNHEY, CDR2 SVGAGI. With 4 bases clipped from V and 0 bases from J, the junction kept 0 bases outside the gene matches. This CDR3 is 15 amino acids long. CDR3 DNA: TGTGCCAGCAGTTGGGACAGCTCCTATAATTCACCCCTCCACTTT. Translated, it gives CASSWDSSYNSPLHF.

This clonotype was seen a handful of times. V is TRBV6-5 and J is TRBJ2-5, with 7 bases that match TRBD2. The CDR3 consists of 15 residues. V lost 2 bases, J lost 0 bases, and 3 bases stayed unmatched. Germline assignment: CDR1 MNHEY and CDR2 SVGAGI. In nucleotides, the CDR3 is TGTGCCAGCAGTTACGACGGGGGGTACCAAGAGACCCAGTACTTC. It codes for CASSYDGGYQETQYF.

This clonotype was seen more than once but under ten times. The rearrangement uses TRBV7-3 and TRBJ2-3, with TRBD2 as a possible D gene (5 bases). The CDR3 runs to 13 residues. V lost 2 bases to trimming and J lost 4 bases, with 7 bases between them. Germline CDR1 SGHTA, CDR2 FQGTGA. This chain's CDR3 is CASSLLSADTQYF. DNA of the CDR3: TGTGCCAGCAGCTTACTTAGCGCAGATACGCAGTATTTT.

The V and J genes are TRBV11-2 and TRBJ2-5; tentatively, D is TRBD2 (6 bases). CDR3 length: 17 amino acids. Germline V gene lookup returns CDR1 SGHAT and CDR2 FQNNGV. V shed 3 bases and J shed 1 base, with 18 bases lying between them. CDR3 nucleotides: TGTGCCAGCAGCTTCAGTGGGGGGTTTTTCAGCCAAGAGACCCAGTACTTC. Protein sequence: CASSFSGGFFSQETQYF.

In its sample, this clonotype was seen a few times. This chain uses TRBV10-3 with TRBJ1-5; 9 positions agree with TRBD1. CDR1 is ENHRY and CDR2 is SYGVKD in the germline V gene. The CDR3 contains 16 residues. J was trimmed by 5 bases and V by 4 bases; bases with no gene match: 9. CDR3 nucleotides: TGTGCCATCAGTGGGGGACAGGGAGGTAGAGATCAGCCCCAGCATTTT. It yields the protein CAISGGQGGRDQPQHF.

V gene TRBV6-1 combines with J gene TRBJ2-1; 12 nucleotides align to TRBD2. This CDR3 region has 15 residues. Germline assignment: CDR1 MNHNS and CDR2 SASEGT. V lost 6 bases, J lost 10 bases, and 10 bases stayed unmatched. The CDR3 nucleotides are TGTGCCAGCAGGCCCGCTAGCGGGAGGGCCAAGGAGCAGTTCTTC. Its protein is CASRPASGRAKEQFF.

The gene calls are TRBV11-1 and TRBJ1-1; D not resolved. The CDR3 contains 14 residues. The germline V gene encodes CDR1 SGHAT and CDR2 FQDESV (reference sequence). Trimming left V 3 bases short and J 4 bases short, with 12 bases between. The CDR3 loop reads CASSFAILSTEAFF. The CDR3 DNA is TGTGCCAGCAGCTTTGCAATCCTCTCCACTGAAGCTTTCTTT.

The CDR3 sequence: CASSPLAGGSIGTQYF. The CDR3 coding sequence is TGTGCCAGCTCACCGTTGGCGGGAGGGTCGATCGGGACCCAGTACTTC. The chain is built from TRBV18 and TRBJ2-5; 9 bases match TRBD2. CDR3 length: 16 amino acids. Trimming at V came to 3 bases and at J to 7 bases, leaving 12 bases not matched to a gene. The germline V gene has CDR1 KGHSH and CDR2 LQKENI.

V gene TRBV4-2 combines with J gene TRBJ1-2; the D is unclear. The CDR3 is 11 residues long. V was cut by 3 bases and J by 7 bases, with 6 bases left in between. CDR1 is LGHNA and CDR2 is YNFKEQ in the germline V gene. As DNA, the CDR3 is TGTGCCAGCAGCCAGAGGCGTGGCTACACCTTC. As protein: CASSQRRGYTF.

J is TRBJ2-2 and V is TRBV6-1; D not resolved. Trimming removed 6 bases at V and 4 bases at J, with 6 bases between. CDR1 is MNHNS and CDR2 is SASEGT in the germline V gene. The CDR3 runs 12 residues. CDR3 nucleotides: TGTGCCAGCAGGAGTTCCACCGGGGAGCTGTTTTTT. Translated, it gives CASRSSTGELFF.

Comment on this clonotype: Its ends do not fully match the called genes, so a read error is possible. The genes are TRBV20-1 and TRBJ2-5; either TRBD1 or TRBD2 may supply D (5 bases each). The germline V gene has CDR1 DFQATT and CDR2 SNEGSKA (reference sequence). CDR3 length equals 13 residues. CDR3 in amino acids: CGAGGPTPETQYF. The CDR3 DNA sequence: TGCGGTGCTGGGGGTCCGACCCCAGAGACCCAGTACTTC.

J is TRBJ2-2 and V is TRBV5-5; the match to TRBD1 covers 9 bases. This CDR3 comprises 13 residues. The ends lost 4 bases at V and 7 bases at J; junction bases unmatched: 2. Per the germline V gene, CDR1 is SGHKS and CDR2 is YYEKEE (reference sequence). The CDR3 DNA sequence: TGTGCCAGCAGCCCGACAGGGGGCGGGGAGCTGTTTTTT. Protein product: CASSPTGGGELFF.